Listed below are T cell receptor beta chains from one sample, sequenced in a study of blood T cells in healthy people across ages. TCRdb used MiXCR to reprocess the 5' RACE reads, holding one entry per CDR3 protein. The table shows around 1,800,000 distinct CDR3 sequences, with more than 35% occurring only once. Sequenced material: blood. Every receptor here comes from a human donor in good health. Both conserved end residues are part of each CDR3. The D gene is left open where the match is weak. The size field is filled for only some rows; it gives once, few, many or a size class.

v_call	clone_size	d_call	j_call	cdr3_aa	cdr3_nt
TRBV7-9	-	TRBD2	TRBJ2-7	CASGLVRGDEQYF	TGTGCCAGCGGCTTAGTCCGGGGGGACGAGCAGTACTTC
TRBV6-4	-	-	TRBJ2-7	CASSEFSGSYEQYF	TGTGCCAGCAGCGAGTTTAGCGGATCCTACGAGCAGTACTTC
TRBV20-1	-	TRBD2	TRBJ2-1	CSATPASGGYNEQFF	TGCAGTGCCACCCCCGCTAGCGGGGGGTACAATGAGCAGTTCTTC
TRBV20-1	-	-	TRBJ2-5	CSARAASQYQETQYF	TGCAGTGCTAGAGCGGCTAGCCAATACCAAGAGACCCAGTACTTC
TRBV4-3	few	-	TRBJ2-3	CASSQQARTDTQYF	TGCGCCAGCAGCCAGCAGGCCCGCACAGATACGCAGTATTTT
TRBV20-1	-	-	TRBJ1-1	CSAREGGGLRNTEAFF	TGCAGTGCTAGAGAGGGGGGAGGACTCAGGAACACTGAAGCTTTCTTT
TRBV12-3/TRBV12-4	-	TRBD1	TRBJ1-2	CASSLVTYPGQGLGYTF	TGTGCCAGCAGTTTAGTAACTTACCCGGGACAGGGCTTGGGCTACACCTTC
TRBV12-3/TRBV12-4	-	-	TRBJ1-1	CASSGRIEAFF	TGTGCCAGCAGCGGGAGGATCGAAGCTTTCTTT
TRBV4-2	-	-	TRBJ1-2	CASSQVPADGYGYTF	TGTGCCAGCAGCCAAGTTCCGGCGGATGGCTATGGCTACACCTTC
TRBV29-1	-	-	TRBJ2-7	CSVDKGPYNEQYF	TGCAGCGTAGATAAGGGGCCCTACAATGAGCAGTACTTC
TRBV6-2/TRBV6-3	-	-	TRBJ1-1	CASSSGLYTEAFF	TGTGCCAGCAGCTCGGGGCTTTACACTGAAGCTTTCTTT
TRBV5-4	few	TRBD2	TRBJ2-1	CSSSGIAGGLTDPMEQFF	TGTTCCAGCAGCGGAATAGCGGGGGGGCTAACCGACCCCATGGAGCAGTTCTTC
TRBV12-5	few	-	TRBJ2-2	CASGLAPSINGELFF	TGTGCTAGTGGTTTGGCCCCTAGCATTAACGGGGAGCTGTTTTTT
TRBV7-7	-	-	TRBJ2-5	CASSLARGQETQCF	TGTGCTAGCAGCTTAGCACGCGGCCAAGAGACCCAGTGCTTC
TRBV2	-	-	TRBJ1-2	CASTRYGYTF	TGTGCCAGCACCCGCTATGGCTACACCTTC